This TCR beta chain emerged from a study of T cells in Graves' hyperthyroidism and ophthalmopathy. The germline CDR1 and CDR2 sequences are LGHNA and YSLEER. This CDR3 comprises 15 residues. V was shortened by 0 bases and J by 4 bases, with 12 bases between the two germline ends. The study, taken as a whole, reports: Blood also carried most thyroid clonotypes expanded above 0.001.

The table lists this clonotype with many counts. Antigen unknown. Amplification yielded TCR beta CDR3 regions, with RNA transcripts as the source. In the first-round RT-PCR of the TCR CDR3, the HTBI primer set was used. TCRdb reprocessed the multiplex PCR reads with MiXCR, giving one entry per CDR3 protein. Of more than 500,000 distinct CDR3 sequences in the sample, 16% were seen once. It was 10 ml of fresh peripheral blood that supplied the PBMCs. The sequence came from a woman in her 30s with Graves' ophthalmopathy. J is TRBJ2-5 and V is TRBV4-3; possible D gene TRBD1, 6 bases. Input material: blood. The CDR3 spells CASSQDPTGGETQYF. CDR3 nucleotide sequence: TGCGCCAGCAGCCAAGACCCGACAGGTGGAGAGACCCAGTACTTC.